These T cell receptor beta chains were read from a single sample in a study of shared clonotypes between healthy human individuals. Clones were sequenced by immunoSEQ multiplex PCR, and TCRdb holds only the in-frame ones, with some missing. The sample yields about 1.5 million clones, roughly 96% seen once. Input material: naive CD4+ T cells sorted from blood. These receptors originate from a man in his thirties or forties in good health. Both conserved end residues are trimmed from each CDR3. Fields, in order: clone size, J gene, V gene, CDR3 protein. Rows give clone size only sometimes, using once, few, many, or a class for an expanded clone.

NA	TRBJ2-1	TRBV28	ASSATRINEQF
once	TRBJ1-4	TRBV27	ASSFQGSNEKLF
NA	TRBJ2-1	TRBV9	ASSVWGEPSGGLRSNEQF
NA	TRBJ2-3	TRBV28	ASNGRGLFKDTQY
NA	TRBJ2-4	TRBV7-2	ASSLAGGTSGREGAKNIQY
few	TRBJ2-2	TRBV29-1	SVDPGVNTGELF
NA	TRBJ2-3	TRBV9	ASSDRGTRSDTQY
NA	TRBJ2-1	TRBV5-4	ASSLPAPLAGDLNEQF
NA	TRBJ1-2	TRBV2	ASSRDRGDTGYT
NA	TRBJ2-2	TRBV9	ASTLVGTGELF
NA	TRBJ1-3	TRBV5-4	ASSTEVGNTIY
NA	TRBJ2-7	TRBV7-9	ASSSSWGEQY
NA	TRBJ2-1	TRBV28	ASSLAGTSYNEQF
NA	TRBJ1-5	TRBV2	ASSEFGADREPQH
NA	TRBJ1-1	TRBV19	ASISAEAF
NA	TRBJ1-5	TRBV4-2	ASSHTDRDNQPQH
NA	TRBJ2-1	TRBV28	ASSLWREGIYEQF
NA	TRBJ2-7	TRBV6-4	ASSATSSSEQY
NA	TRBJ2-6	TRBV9	ASSVYSVGANVLT
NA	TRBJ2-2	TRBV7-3	ASSRSGGNTGELF
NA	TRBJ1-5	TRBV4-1	ASSQDPGGGKPQH
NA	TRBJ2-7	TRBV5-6	ASSSGTGGYEQY
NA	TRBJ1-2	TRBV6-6	ASSKQGLDYGYT
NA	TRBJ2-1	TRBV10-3	AIRTGTSGISSYNEQF
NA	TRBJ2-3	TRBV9	ASSVVGAASTDTQY
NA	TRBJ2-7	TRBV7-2	ASSLARTSGRHEQY
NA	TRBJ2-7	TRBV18	ASAPEGYEQY
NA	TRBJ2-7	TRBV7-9	ASSSGGDYEQY
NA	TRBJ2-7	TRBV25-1	ASSEFPGRATHEQY
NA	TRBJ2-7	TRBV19	ASSKGDHTMGEQY
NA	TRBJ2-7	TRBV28	ASSPIRQGRPHEQY
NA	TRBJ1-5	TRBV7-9	ASSPGFQPQH
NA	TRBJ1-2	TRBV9	ASSADAPNNYGYT
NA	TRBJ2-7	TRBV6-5	ASSYRQYYEQY
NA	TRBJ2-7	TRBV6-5	ASSEAYTQY
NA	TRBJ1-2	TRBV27	ASSFGGSNYGYT
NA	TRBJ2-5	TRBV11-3	ASSLDHGRETQY
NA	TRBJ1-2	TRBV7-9	ASSLAPDSYGYT
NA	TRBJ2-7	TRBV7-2	ASSYLAGGTYEQY
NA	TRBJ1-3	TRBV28	ASSLYPGGPGNTIY
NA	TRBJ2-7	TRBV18	ASSPGQGLHEQY